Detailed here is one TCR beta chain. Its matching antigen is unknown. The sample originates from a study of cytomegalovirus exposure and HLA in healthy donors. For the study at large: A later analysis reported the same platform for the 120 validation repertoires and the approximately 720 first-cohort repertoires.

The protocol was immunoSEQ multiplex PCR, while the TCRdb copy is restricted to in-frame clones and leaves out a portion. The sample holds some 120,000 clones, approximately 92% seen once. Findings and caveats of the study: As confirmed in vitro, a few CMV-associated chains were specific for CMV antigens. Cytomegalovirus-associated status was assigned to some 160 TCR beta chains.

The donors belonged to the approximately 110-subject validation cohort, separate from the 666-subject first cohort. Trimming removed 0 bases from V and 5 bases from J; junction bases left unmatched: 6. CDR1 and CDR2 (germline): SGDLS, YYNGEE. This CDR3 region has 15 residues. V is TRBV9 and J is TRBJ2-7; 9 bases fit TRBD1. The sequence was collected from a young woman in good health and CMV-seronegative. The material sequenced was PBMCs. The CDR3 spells CASSVGQTGGNEQYF. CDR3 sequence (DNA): TGTGCCAGCAGCGTAGGACAGACAGGGGGGAACGAGCAGTACTTC.